This T cell receptor beta chain appears in the sequencing data of a study of blood T cell repertoires in COVID-19. This clone has more than one count but fewer than ten. Sequenced by immunoSEQ multiplex PCR; TCRdb stores in-frame clones only, minus some. The sample holds around 130,000 clones, approximately 77% seen once. CDR3 length: 14 amino acids. The clonotype comes from an elderly man with acute or convalescent COVID-19. The chain combines TRBV7-5 with TRBJ1-5; the table's D call of TRBD1 was not tested on the DNA. TRBV7-5 is listed as a pseudogene. Sequencing used peripheral blood. The CDR3 reads CARTTRGRDQPQHF. The CDR3 bases are TGTGCCAGGACGACCAGGGGGCGCGATCAGCCCCAGCATTTT.